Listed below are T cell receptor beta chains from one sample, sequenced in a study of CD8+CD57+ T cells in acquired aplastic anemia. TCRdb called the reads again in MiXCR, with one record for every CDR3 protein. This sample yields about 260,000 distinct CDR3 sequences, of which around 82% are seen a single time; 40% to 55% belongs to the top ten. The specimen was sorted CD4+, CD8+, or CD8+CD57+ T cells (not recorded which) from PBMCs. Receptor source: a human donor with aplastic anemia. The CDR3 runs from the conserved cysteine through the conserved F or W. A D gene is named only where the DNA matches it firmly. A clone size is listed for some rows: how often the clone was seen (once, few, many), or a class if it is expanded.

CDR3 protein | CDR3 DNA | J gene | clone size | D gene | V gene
CSARVLQGGYTF | TGCAGTGCTAGAGTTCTACAGGGTGGCTACACCTTC | TRBJ1-2 | few | NA | TRBV20-1
CGSGTGGIDTQYF | TGTGGCAGCGGGACTGGCGGAATAGATACGCAGTATTTT | TRBJ2-3 | NA | TRBD2 | TRBV2
CASSVSGTGGYEQYF | TGTGCCAGCAGTGTCTCCGGGACAGGGGGTTACGAGCAGTACTTC | TRBJ2-7 | NA | TRBD1 | TRBV2
CASSLGGAGGSKF | TGTGCCAGCAGCTTAGGCGGAGCAGGCGGCTCCAAGTTC | TRBJ1-2 | NA | NA | TRBV7-8
CASSVAPSDQETQYF | TGTGCCAGCAGCGTAGCCCCCAGTGACCAAGAGACCCAGTACTTC | TRBJ2-5 | NA | NA | TRBV9
CAISVAGGQGTPFF | TGTGCCATCAGTGTAGCGGGGGGACAGGGGACGCCGTTCTTT | TRBJ2-3 | NA | NA | TRBV10-3
CASSFAGTDDTQF | TGTGCCAGCAGCTTCGCGGGAACAGACGATACGCAGTTT | TRBJ2-3 | NA | NA | TRBV7-8
CASSWGGGGKNDYTF | TGTGCCAGCAGCTGGGGGGGAGGGGGAAAGAATGACTACACCTTC | TRBJ1-2 | NA | NA | TRBV7-9
CATSMGYTEAHF | TGTGCCACCAGCATGGGGTACACTGAAGCGCACTTT | TRBJ1-1 | NA | NA | TRBV15
CASSLGAGVRGNEYF | TGTGCCAGCAGCTTAGGTGCGGGCGTGAGGGGTAATGAGTATTTT | TRBJ2-3 | NA | NA | TRBV7-9
CASSGQAGIPGELFF | TGTGCCAGCAGTGGGCAAGCGGGGATCCCCGGCGAGCTGTTCTTC | TRBJ2-2 | NA | TRBD2 | TRBV2
CASRAYRGLPYGYTF | TGTGCCAGCCGAGCTTACAGGGGGCTACCCTATGGCTACACCTTC | TRBJ1-2 | NA | TRBD1 | TRBV19
CASSVAGGLGSWETQYF | TGTGCCAGCAGCGTAGCTGGGGGTTTGGGTAGCTGGGAGACCCAGTACTTC | TRBJ2-5 | NA | NA | TRBV9
CASRVRATDTQYF | TGTGCCAGCAGGGTCCGGGCCACAGATACGCAGTATTTT | TRBJ2-3 | NA | NA | TRBV7-2
CASSQRSDNSHQHFF | TGCGCCAGCAGCCAAAGGTCGGACAACTCACATCAGCACTTCTTC | TRBJ2-1 | NA | NA | TRBV7-9
CASSFGGLHTQAFF | TGTGCCAGCAGTTTCGGAGGCCTTCACACTCAAGCTTTTTTT | TRBJ1-1 | NA | NA | TRBV2
CASGFSGTWGETQYF | TGTGCTAGTGGTTTCTCAGGCACTTGGGGGGAGACCCAGTACTTC | TRBJ2-5 | NA | NA | TRBV12-5
CASGGAGDIHYFGF | TGTGCCAGCGGCGGAGCTGGGGACATTCATTACTTCGGTTTT | TRBJ2-3 | NA | NA | TRBV9
CASSVTRNIQYF | TGTGCCAGCAGCGTTACTAGGAACATTCAGTACTTC | TRBJ2-4 | NA | NA | TRBV5-4
CASRHSGDTTDTQYF | TGTGCCAGCAGGCATAGCGGGGACACAACAGATACGCAGTATTTT | TRBJ2-3 | NA | TRBD2 | TRBV10-3
CATGTSGSQEAQFF | TGTGCCACCGGGACTAGCGGGAGCCAGGAGGCCCAGTTCTTC | TRBJ2-1 | NA | TRBD2 | TRBV24-1
CASSSGVGDEQFF | TGTGCCAGCAGCTCAGGGGTCGGGGATGAGCAGTTCTTC | TRBJ2-1 | NA | NA | TRBV7-2
CASSSAGGNDPLYF | TGTGCCAGCAGCTCAGCGGGAGGTAACGATCCGCTGTACTTT | TRBJ1-6 | NA | NA | TRBV7-8
CASSSHTDEETQYF | TGTGCCAGCAGCAGTCATACAGACGAAGAGACCCAGTACTTC | TRBJ2-5 | once | NA | TRBV11-3
CASSETTGLNQPQHF | TGTGCCAGCAGTGAAACAACAGGGTTGAACCAGCCCCAGCATTTT | TRBJ1-5 | few | NA | TRBV2
CASSVGGQSTDTLDF | TGTGCCAGCAGCGTAGGGGGACAGAGTACAGATACGCTGGATTTT | TRBJ2-3 | NA | TRBD1 | TRBV2
CASSSTEETQYF | TGTGCCAGCAGCTCAACCGAAGAGACCCAGTACTTC | TRBJ2-5 | NA | NA | TRBV13
CASSLAGCYPANF | TGTGCCAGCAGCTTGGCGGGTTGCTACCCGGCCAACTTT | TRBJ1-6 | NA | NA | TRBV7-9
CASSSGTSGVNEQYF | TGTGCCAGCAGCTCAGGGACTAGCGGGGTCAATGAGCAGTATTTT | TRBJ2-3 | NA | TRBD2 | TRBV7-9
CASSVAGLAGDNGYTF | TGTGCCAGCAGCGTAGCAGGACTAGCGGGAGACAATGGCTACACCTTC | TRBJ1-2 | NA | NA | TRBV7-8
CASSWCQGSNYGYF | TGTGCCAGCAGCTGGTGCCAGGGCTCAAACTATGGCTACTTC | TRBJ1-2 | NA | NA | TRBV7-2
CASSLDLRGSTEYF | TGTGCCAGCAGCTTAGATCTGAGAGGGAGCACGGAGTACTTC | TRBJ2-7 | NA | NA | TRBV7-3
CASSLGAQVTDTQYF | TGTGCCAGCAGCTTAGGGGCGCAAGTCACAGATACGCAGTATTTT | TRBJ2-3 | NA | NA | TRBV11-3
CSAGGSNYGYTF | TGCAGTGCTGGAGGGTCAAACTATGGCTACACCTTC | TRBJ1-2 | NA | NA | TRBV20-1
CAISDPRVDYYNEQFF | TGTGCCATCAGTGACCCTAGGGTGGACTACTACAATGAGCAGTTCTTC | TRBJ2-1 | few | NA | TRBV10-3
CSVAPGNTDTQYF | TGCAGCGTTGCGCCGGGGAACACAGATACGCAGTATTTT | TRBJ2-3 | NA | NA | TRBV29-1
CASSDGAATPYFF | TGTGCCAGCAGCGACGGGGCCGCTACGCCGTATTTTTTT | TRBJ2-3 | NA | NA | TRBV9
CATSARGLDYELYF | TGTGCCACCAGCGCCCGGGGCCTTGACTACGAGCTGTACTTC | TRBJ2-7 | NA | NA | TRBV7-2
CASSLEPDGTAYGYTF | TGTGCCAGCAGCTTGGAGCCAGACGGGACAGCATATGGCTACACCTTC | TRBJ1-2 | NA | TRBD1 | TRBV7-8
CASGVRPQDQPQHF | TGTGCCAGCGGGGTCAGGCCACAAGATCAGCCCCAGCATTTT | TRBJ1-5 | few | NA | TRBV2
CASSVGQGLAGVRTDTQYF | TGTGCCAGCAGCGTAGGACAGGGACTAGCGGGGGTTCGCACAGATACGCAGTATTTT | TRBJ2-3 | NA | TRBD2 | TRBV9
CAISGGAETQYF | TGTGCCATCAGCGGGGGGGCAGAGACCCAGTACTTC | TRBJ2-5 | few | TRBD2 | TRBV10-3
CSATKTGTALYQPQHF | TGCAGTGCTACTAAGACAGGGACGGCATTATATCAGCCCCAGCATTTT | TRBJ1-5 | NA | TRBD1 | TRBV20-1
CASTLAGVPDAANVLTF | TGTGCCAGCACCTTAGCGGGGGTCCCCGATGCGGCCAACGTCCTGACTTTC | TRBJ2-6 | once | TRBD2 | TRBV7-8
CASSSDGTWGETYF | TGTGCCAGCAGTTCTGACGGGACTTGGGGAGAGACCTACTTT | TRBJ2-7 | once | NA | TRBV7-3
CASSFHLDGTAVSFF | TGTGCCAGCAGCTTTCATCTAGACGGGACAGCTGTTTCTTTCTTT | TRBJ1-1 | NA | TRBD1 | TRBV7-8
CATSPGGQGAGEQYF | TGTGCCACCAGCCCCGGGGGACAGGGGGCAGGCGAGCAGTACTTC | TRBJ2-7 | NA | TRBD1 | TRBV15
CASSLALRGDTQYFF | TGTGCCAGCAGCTTAGCTCTAAGAGGGGATACTCAGTATTTCTTT | TRBJ1-1 | NA | NA | TRBV7-8
CASSLAGAGLSQYF | TGTGCCAGCAGCTTAGCGGGAGCGGGCCTCTCCCAGTATTTT | TRBJ2-3 | NA | TRBD2 | TRBV9
CAYELPAYEETQYQFF | TGTGCCTACGAGTTACCGGCGTACGAGGAGACCCAGTACCAGTTCTTC | TRBJ2-1 | NA | NA | TRBV7-9
CAIDDRGNTEAFF | TGTGCCATCGACGACAGGGGGAACACTGAAGCTTTCTTT | TRBJ1-1 | NA | TRBD1 | TRBV7-9
CASSHQKRGWRATQFF | TGTGCCAGCAGCCACCAAAAAAGGGGGTGGAGGGCTACGCAGTTCTTC | TRBJ2-1 | NA | NA | TRBV5-6